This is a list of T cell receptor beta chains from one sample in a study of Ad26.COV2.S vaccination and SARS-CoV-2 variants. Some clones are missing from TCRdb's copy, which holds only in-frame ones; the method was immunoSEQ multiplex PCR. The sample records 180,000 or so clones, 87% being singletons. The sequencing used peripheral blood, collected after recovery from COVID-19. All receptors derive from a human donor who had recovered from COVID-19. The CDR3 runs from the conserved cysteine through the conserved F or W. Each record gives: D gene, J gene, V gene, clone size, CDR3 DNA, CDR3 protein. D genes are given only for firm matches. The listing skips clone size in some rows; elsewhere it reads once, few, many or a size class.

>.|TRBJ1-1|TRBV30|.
TGTGCCTGGAGTGTATCTGGTGACACTGAAGCTTTCTTT
CAWSVSGDTEAFF
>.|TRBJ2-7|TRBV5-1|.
TGCGCCAGCAGCCAGGGGCAGCAGTCCTCCTACGAGCAGTACTTC
CASSQGQQSSYEQYF
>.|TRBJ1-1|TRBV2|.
TGTGCCAGCAGCTGGGCAGAAAACACTGAAGCTTTCTTT
CASSWAENTEAFF
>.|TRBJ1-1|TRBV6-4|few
TGTGCCAGCTCCAGACAGTCGGACACTGAAGCTTTCTTT
CASSRQSDTEAFF
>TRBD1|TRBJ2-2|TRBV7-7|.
TGTGCCAGCAGCGCGACAGGGGGCGGAAGCGGGGAGCTGTTTTTT
CASSATGGGSGELFF
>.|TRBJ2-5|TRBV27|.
TGTGCCAGCAGCCGTAGGGGGGGCCCGGAGACCCAGTACTTC
CASSRRGGPETQYF
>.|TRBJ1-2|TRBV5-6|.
TGTGCCAGCAGCCAAGGTAGGCCGACTAACTATGGCTACACCTTC
CASSQGRPTNYGYTF
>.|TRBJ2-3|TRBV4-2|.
TGTGCCAGCAGCCAAGATCGCGGGATAGCGGCAGATACGCAGTATTTT
CASSQDRGIAADTQYF
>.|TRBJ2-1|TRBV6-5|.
TGTGCCAGCACGGGGTTGGCCAATGAGCAGTTCTTC
CASTGLANEQFF
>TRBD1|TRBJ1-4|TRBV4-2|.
TGTGCCAGCAGCCAACCGGGACAGCTTAATGAAAAACTGTTTTTT
CASSQPGQLNEKLFF
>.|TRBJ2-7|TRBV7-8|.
TGTGCCAGCAGCTTCTCGGGCCCCACGACCTCCTGGGACTTC
CASSFSGPTTSWDF
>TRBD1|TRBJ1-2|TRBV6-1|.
TGTGCCAGCAGTGAAGCGGGACAGGGTATATATGGCTACACCTTC
CASSEAGQGIYGYTF
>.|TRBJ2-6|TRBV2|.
TGTGCCAGCAACCTGGGGTATTCTGGGGCCAACGTCCTGACTTTC
CASNLGYSGANVLTF
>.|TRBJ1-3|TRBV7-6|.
TGTGCCAGCAGCTTAGGACAGAACCTCGGAAACACCATATATTTT
CASSLGQNLGNTIYF
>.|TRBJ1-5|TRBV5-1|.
TGCGCCAGCAGCTTGGGAGGATTCAATCAGCCCCAGCATTTT
CASSLGGFNQPQHF
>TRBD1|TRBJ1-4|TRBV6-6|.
TGTGCCATTTCCAGGGGGACGAGCAATGAAAAACTGTTTTTT
CAISRGTSNEKLFF
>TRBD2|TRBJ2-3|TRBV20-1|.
TGCAGTGCTAGTTTACTAGCGGGGGGATTCACAGATACGCAGTATTTT
CSASLLAGGFTDTQYF
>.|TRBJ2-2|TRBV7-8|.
TGTGCCAGCAGCTTAGCCGGGACTGGCGGGGAGCTGTTTTTT
CASSLAGTGGELFF
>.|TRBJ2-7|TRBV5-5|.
TGTGCCAGCAGCTTCTCCTACGAGCAGTACTTC
CASSFSYEQYF
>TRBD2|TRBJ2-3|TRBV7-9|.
TGTGCCAGCAGCTTATCTAGCGGGGGATTATCAGATACGCAGTATTTT
CASSLSSGGLSDTQYF
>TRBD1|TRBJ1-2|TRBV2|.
TGTGCCAGCAGCCTGGGACAGGGGAACGGCTACACCTTC
CASSLGQGNGYTF
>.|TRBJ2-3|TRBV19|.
TGTGCCAGTAGCTGGGGAACGGATACGCAGTATTTT
CASSWGTDTQYF
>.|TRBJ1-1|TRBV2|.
TGTGCCAGCAGTGAATCCCGTTACAACACTGAAGCTTTCTTT
CASSESRYNTEAFF
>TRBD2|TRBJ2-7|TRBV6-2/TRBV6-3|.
TGTGCCAGCAGTTACAGCGGGATCTACGAGCAGTACTTC
CASSYSGIYEQYF
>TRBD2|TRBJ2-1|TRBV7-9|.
TGTGCCAGCAGCTCCTCTCGTGGGAGCGGGAGAAGGCATGAGCAGTTCTTC
CASSSSRGSGRRHEQFF
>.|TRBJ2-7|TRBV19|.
TGTGCCAGTAGTATAGGGACAGTACCCTACGAGCAGTACTTC
CASSIGTVPYEQYF
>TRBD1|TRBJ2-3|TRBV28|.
TGTGCCAGCAGTTCAGGTCCCCTCGACAGGGGGACGCAGTATTTT
CASSSGPLDRGTQYF
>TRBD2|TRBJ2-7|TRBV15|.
TGTGCCACCAGCAGAGGAGGAAGCGGGAGGGCCGGAGGGAAGGAGCAGTACTTC
CATSRGGSGRAGGKEQYF
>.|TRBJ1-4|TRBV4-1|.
TGCGCCAGCAGCCAAGGGACCGGAGGGGAAAAACTGTTTTTT
CASSQGTGGEKLFF
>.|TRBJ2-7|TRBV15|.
TGTGCCACCAGCAGAGATCGAAGGGGCTACGAGCAGTACTTC
CATSRDRRGYEQYF
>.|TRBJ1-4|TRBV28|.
TGTGCCAGCAGTCCGTCGAGGGCCTGGGGGGAAAAACTGTTTTTT
CASSPSRAWGEKLFF
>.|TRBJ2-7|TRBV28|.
TGTGCCAGCAGTTTTCAGCCCTCCTACGAGCAGTACTTC
CASSFQPSYEQYF
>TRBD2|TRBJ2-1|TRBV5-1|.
TGCGCCAGCAGCTTGGCCTTAGGGACTAGCGTCACCTGGCATGAGCAGTTCTTC
CASSLALGTSVTWHEQFF
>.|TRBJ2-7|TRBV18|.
TGTGCCAGCTCACCGGGGGTGTACGAGCAGTACTTC
CASSPGVYEQYF
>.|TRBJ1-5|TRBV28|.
TGTGCCAGCAGTTTATTACAGGGCCCCAATCAGCCCCAGCATTTT
CASSLLQGPNQPQHF
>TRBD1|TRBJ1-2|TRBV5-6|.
TGTGCCAGCAGCTCCCCGGGGGACAGTTGGAGGTATGGCTACACCTTC
CASSSPGDSWRYGYTF
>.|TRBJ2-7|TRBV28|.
TGTGCCAGCAGCCTCGTTGCGGGGAACGGCAGGTCCTACGAGCAGTACTTC
CASSLVAGNGRSYEQYF
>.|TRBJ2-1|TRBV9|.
TGTGCCAGCAGCGTAGGTCTGCCTCTAGAGAGCTCCTACAATGAGCAGTTCTTC
CASSVGLPLESSYNEQFF
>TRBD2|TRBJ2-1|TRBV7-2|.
TGTGCCAGCAGCGTAGGGCGACTAGCGGGGGTGAATGAGCAGTTCTTC
CASSVGRLAGVNEQFF
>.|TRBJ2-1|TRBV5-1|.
TGCGCCAGCAGCTTGGCGGTTAGCTCCTACAATGAGCAGTTCTTC
CASSLAVSSYNEQFF
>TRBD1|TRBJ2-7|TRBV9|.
TGTGCCAGCAGCCCGCGGACAGGGGACTACGAGCAGTACTTC
CASSPRTGDYEQYF